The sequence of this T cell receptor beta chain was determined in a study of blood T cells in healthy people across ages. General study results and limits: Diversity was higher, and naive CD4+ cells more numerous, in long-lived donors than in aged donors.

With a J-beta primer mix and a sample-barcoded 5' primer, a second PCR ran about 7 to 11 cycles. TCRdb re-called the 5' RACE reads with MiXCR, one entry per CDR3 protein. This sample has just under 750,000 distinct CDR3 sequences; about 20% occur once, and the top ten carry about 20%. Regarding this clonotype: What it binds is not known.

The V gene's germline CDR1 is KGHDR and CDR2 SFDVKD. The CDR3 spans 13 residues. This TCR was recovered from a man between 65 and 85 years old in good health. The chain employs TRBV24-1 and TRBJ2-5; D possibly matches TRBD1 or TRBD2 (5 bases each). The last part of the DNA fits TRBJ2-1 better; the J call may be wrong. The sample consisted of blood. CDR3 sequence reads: CATGGQFTHEQFF. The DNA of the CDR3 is TGTGCCACCGGAGGACAATTTACCCATGAGCAGTTCTTC.